These 20 T cell receptor beta chains were all obtained from the same sample, sequenced in a study of identical twins. TCRdb redid the calling of the 5' RACE reads with MiXCR, one entry per CDR3 protein. The sample yields about 660,000 distinct CDR3 sequences, less than 10% seen once. These records were also assigned to another study, of yellow fever vaccine responses in identical twins.

The sample taken for sequencing was PBMCs. These receptors were taken from a woman aged 18 to 35 in good health.

V usage is TRBV29-1 and J usage is TRBJ2-7; D gene uncertain. The CDR3 extends over 12 amino acids. Germline CDR1 and CDR2: SQVTM and ANQGSEA. Trimming stripped 0 bases from V and 6 bases from J, with 9 bases between. DNA for the CDR3: TGCAGCGTTGAAGATCTTAGGGCCGAGCAGTACTTC. Amino acids: CSVEDLRAEQYF.

Only a few counts were recorded for this clonotype. V gene TRBV3-1 combines with J gene TRBJ2-5, with D possibly matching TRBD1 (6 bases). V lost 3 bases and J 3 bases, leaving 14 bases between the germline ends. Germline CDR1 LGHDT, CDR2 YNNKEL (reference sequence). This CDR3 has 15 amino acids. CDR3 region: CASSHQIGQKETQYF. Written as DNA, the CDR3 is TGTGCCAGCAGCCACCAAATAGGACAGAAAGAGACCCAGTACTTC.

The rearrangement links TRBV14 to TRBJ2-1; the D gene could be TRBD1 or TRBD2 (5 bases each). CDR3 length equals 17 residues. Deletions cut 5 bases from V and 3 bases from J, with 20 bases between. Per the germline V gene, CDR1 is SGHDN and CDR2 is FVKESK. The CDR3 here is CASSAYRASGHYNEQFF. The CDR3 nucleotides are TGTGCCAGCAGCGCATACCGGGCCAGCGGACACTACAATGAGCAGTTCTTC.

At least ten counts were recorded for this clonotype. V gene TRBV15 combines with J gene TRBJ2-2, with D uncertain. CDR1 and CDR2 from the germline V gene are LNHNV and YYDKDF (reference sequence). CDR3 length equals 14 residues. Trimming stripped 4 bases from V and 0 bases from J, with 6 bases between. The CDR3 protein is CATSIVSNTGELFF. CDR3 coding DNA: TGTGCCACCAGCATTGTCTCGAACACCGGGGAGCTGTTTTTT.

This clonotype was observed a few times. V gene TRBV6-5 combines with J gene TRBJ2-7, with 9 bases aligning to TRBD1. Germline V gives CDR1 MNHEY, CDR2 SVGAGI. This CDR3 has 15 amino acids. J was trimmed by 3 bases and V by 6 bases; bases with no gene match: 9. CDR3 bases: TGTGCCAGCAGCTTAGGACAGGGGCTCTACTACGAGCAGTACTTC. Encoded protein: CASSLGQGLYYEQYF.

Many counts were recorded for this clonotype. The CDR3 is CSALGGQETQYF. The CDR3 bases are TGCAGCGCCCTCGGGGGACAAGAGACCCAGTACTTC. V usage is TRBV29-1 and J usage is TRBJ2-5, with D perhaps matching TRBD2 (6 bases). CDR3 length: 12 amino acids. CDR1 is SQVTM, CDR2 ANQGSEA, per germline. Deletions cut 7 bases from V and 2 bases from J, with 11 bases between. Together with reference TRBV29-1 and TRBJ2-5, the CDR3 gives the full variable domain: SAVISQKPSRDICQRGTSLTIQCQVDSQVTMMFWYRQQPGQSLTLIATANQGSEATYESGFVIDKFPISRPNLTFSTLTVSNMSPEDSSIYLCSALGGQETQYFGPGTRLLVL.

This clonotype showed up just once. The gene calls are TRBV5-1 and TRBJ2-2, with 8 bases lining up with TRBD1. V lost 4 bases to trimming and J lost 4 bases; unmatched junction nucleotides: 6. The V gene's germline CDR1 is SGHRS and CDR2 YFSETQ. The length of the CDR3 is 15 residues. The CDR3 region has the DNA TGCGCCAGCAGCACAAGACAGGGGACCACCGGGGAGCTGTTTTTT. The encoded protein is CASSTRQGTTGELFF.

This clonotype was seen a few times. V and J are TRBV9 and TRBJ2-7; D is possibly TRBD1 (5 bases). CDR1 is SGDLS, CDR2 YYNGEE, per germline. V was cut by 3 bases and J by 2 bases, with 12 bases left in between. This CDR3 has 14 residues. Here the CDR3 DNA reads TGTGCCAGCAGCGGGGGCAAATTTCCCTACGAGCAGTACTTC. Protein: CASSGGKFPYEQYF. The full variable domain, completed using reference TRBV9 and TRBJ2-7, is DSGVTQTPKHLITATGQRVTLRCSPRSGDLSVYWYQQSLDQGLQFLIQYYNGEERAKGNILERFSAQQFPDLHSELNLSSLELGDSALYFCASSGGKFPYEQYFGPGTRLTVT.

This clonotype was seen repeatedly, ten times or more. V and J are TRBV12-3 or TRBV12-4 and TRBJ2-1, with no clear D. The CDR3 runs 13 residues. Between the trimmed V and J ends, which lost 2 bases and 4 bases, there was a span of 6 bases. The CDR3 loop is CASSLLRYNEQFF. In DNA, the CDR3 is TGTGCCAGCAGTTTATTGCGATACAATGAGCAGTTCTTC.

This clonotype was detected many times. This rearrangement joins TRBV7-2 to TRBJ2-3; TRBD2 agrees at 8 bases. The CDR3 has 15 residues. The V gene end was trimmed by 3 bases and the J gene end by 1 base; junction bases not matched to a gene: 3. The germline gives CDR1 SGHTA, CDR2 FQGNSA. CDR3 sequence reads: CASSFPGLGTDTQYF. The CDR3 DNA is TGTGCCAGCAGCTTTCCGGGACTAGGCACAGATACGCAGTATTTT.

This clonotype was counted only a few times. The chain employs TRBV7-9 and TRBJ2-5, with a possible D match to TRBD1 (5 bases). From germline, CDR1 is SEHNR and CDR2 FQNEAQ (reference sequence). CDR3 length: 15 residues. V was clipped by 1 base and J by 2 bases, with 11 bases between them. This chain's CDR3 is CASSLEGYRQETQYF. CDR3 in DNA: TGTGCCAGCAGCTTAGAAGGTTACAGGCAAGAGACCCAGTACTTC.

The rearrangement uses TRBV6-2 or TRBV6-3 and TRBJ2-1, with 11 positions matching TRBD2. Germline V gene data show CDR1 as MNHEY and CDR2 as SVGEGT. The J segment lost 8 bases and the V segment lost 5 bases, leaving 11 bases of the junction unmatched. This CDR3 is 16 amino acids long. CDR3 DNA: TGTGCCAGCAGTCACCCGACTAGCGGGGTTATGGATGAGCAGTTCTTC. It yields the protein CASSHPTSGVMDEQFF.

This clonotype has a handful of counts. The chain carries TRBV7-2 and TRBJ2-7; 8 bases agree with TRBD2. V gave up 1 base and J gave up 1 base; unmatched junction bases: 9. The CDR3 has 17 amino acids. Germline V gene lookup returns CDR1 SGHTA and CDR2 FQGNSA. In DNA, the CDR3 is TGTGCCAGCAGCTTAGTTCCTAGCGGGTCACTTTCCTACGAGCAGTACTTC. It specifies CASSLVPSGSLSYEQYF.

The J gene is TRBJ2-3, the V gene TRBV28; D ambiguous. Trimming removed 3 bases at V and 0 bases at J, with 10 bases between. This CDR3 is built from 15 residues. Germline loops: CDR1 MDHEN, CDR2 SYDVKM. The CDR3 region has the DNA TGTGCCAGCAGTTTGGACCCCACTAGCACAGATACGCAGTATTTT. This codes for CASSLDPTSTDTQYF.

This clonotype was recorded a few times. The chain carries TRBV9 and TRBJ2-3, with 9 bases that match TRBD2. The CDR3 spans 15 residues. Germline CDR1 is SGDLS and CDR2 is YYNGEE. Trimming cost V 1 base and J 6 bases; bases outside gene matches: 6. DNA of the CDR3: TGTGCCAGCAGCGTAATTAGCGGGAGCTTGGATACGCAGTATTTT. Translating it yields CASSVISGSLDTQYF. The full variable domain, its missing parts supplied by reference TRBV9 and TRBJ2-3, is DSGVTQTPKHLITATGQRVTLRCSPRSGDLSVYWYQQSLDQGLQFLIQYYNGEERAKGNILERFSAQQFPDLHSELNLSSLELGDSALYFCASSVISGSLDTQYFGPGTRLTVL.

This clonotype has more than one count but fewer than ten. V gene TRBV3-1 combines with J gene TRBJ2-3; D unclear. The germline V gene has CDR1 LGHDT and CDR2 YNNKEL (reference sequence). V was shortened by 2 bases and J by 0 bases, with 9 bases between the two germline ends. CDR3 size: 15 residues. The CDR3 DNA sequence: TGTGCCAGCAGCCAATTCTTCGCTAGCACAGATACGCAGTATTTT. Translating it yields CASSQFFASTDTQYF.

This clonotype was counted many times. The rearrangement links TRBV2 to TRBJ2-5; 10 positions agree with TRBD2. After removal of 6 bases from V and 5 bases from J, the junction contained 15 bases not matched to a gene. The CDR3 length is 17 residues. Germline V lookup: CDR1 SNHLY, CDR2 FYNNEI. The CDR3 sequence is CASRGFGLAGERETQYF. The CDR3, as DNA: TGTGCCAGCAGAGGCTTCGGGCTAGCGGGGGAGCGGGAGACCCAGTACTTC. The whole variable domain, filled in from reference TRBV2 and TRBJ2-5, reads EPEVTQTPSHQVTQMGQEVILRCVPISNHLYFYWYRQILGQKVEFLVSFYNNEISEKSEIFDDQFSVERPDGSNFTLKIRSTKLEDSAMYFCASRGFGLAGERETQYFGPGTRLLVL.

This clonotype was counted many times. The genes are TRBV18 and TRBJ2-1; D ambiguous. The CDR3 spans 13 residues. V was trimmed by 6 bases and J by 8 bases, leaving 14 bases between them. Germline V gene data show CDR1 as KGHSH and CDR2 as LQKENI. The DNA for the CDR3 is TGTGCCAGCTCGCAAACGCTAGGGTATGAGCAGTTCTTC. This gives the protein CASSQTLGYEQFF.

This clonotype occurred a few times. V and J are TRBV7-9 and TRBJ2-5; possible D gene TRBD2, 5 bases. Trimming took 3 bases from V and 2 from J, leaving 16 bases between them. The CDR3 is made up of 16 amino acids. The germline V gene has CDR1 SEHNR and CDR2 FQNEAQ (reference sequence). The CDR3 loop reads CASSLPEKRLQETQYF. The CDR3 DNA reads TGTGCCAGCAGCTTGCCGGAGAAACGACTACAAGAGACCCAGTACTTC.

The chain joins TRBV5-1 to TRBJ1-2; D gene unclear. Germline CDR1 and CDR2: SGHRS and YFSETQ. V shed 3 bases and J shed 7 bases, with 13 bases lying between them. The CDR3 has 13 residues. Written as DNA, the CDR3 is TGCGCCAGCAGCTCGGACGGTTGGAGTGGCTACACCTTC. Protein product: CASSSDGWSGYTF.